Shown below are 30 T cell receptor beta chains from a single sample sequenced in a study of T cells in Graves' hyperthyroidism and ophthalmopathy (dated by TCRdb to between 2017 and 2020). Library generation was performed with multiplex PCR. TCRdb shows the sequencer as Illumina HiSeq 2000. TCR beta CDR3 regions were amplified from RNA transcripts. A first-round RT-PCR of the TCR CDR3 used the HTBI primer set with the Qiagen OneStep RT-PCR kit. TCRdb took the public reads, trimmed them with fastp at Q25, ran MiXCR for clone calling and kept in-frame beta chains. Rows matching on CDR3 protein sequence are summarized as one entry with the most common DNA and genes. The sample records hundreds of thousands of distinct CDR3 sequences, 16% of which are singletons. The ten largest make up less than 35% of the sample. Sequencing input: blood. The source of these receptors is a woman in her late teens or twenties with Graves' ophthalmopathy.

The sample holds many counts of this clonotype. This chain links TRBV9 with TRBJ2-3; maybe TRBD2 (5 bases). CDR3 size: 17 residues. Germline V gene lookup returns CDR1 SGDLS and CDR2 YYNGEE. Between the trimmed V and J ends, which lost 3 bases and 10 bases, there was a span of 27 bases. The CDR3 coding sequence is TGTGCCAGCAGCGCCGATTCCCTCAGTCTGACTACTCAACCGCAGTATTTT. Translating it yields CASSADSLSLTTQPQYF.

This clonotype was seen ten or more times. The chain recombines TRBV6-1 with TRBJ1-4, with 7 bases lining up with TRBD1. V gave up 2 bases and J gave up 5 bases; unmatched junction bases: 8. Germline-derived CDR1 and CDR2 are MNHNS and SASEGT. CDR3 size: 16 residues. CDR3 bases: TGTGCCAGCAGTGAAACCGGACAGGTCCTAAATGAAAAACTGTTTTTT. Its protein product is CASSETGQVLNEKLFF.

This clonotype showed up many times. The chain has TRBV30 and TRBJ2-7; 8 bases map to TRBD1. Germline trimming cut 1 base from V and 6 bases from J; bases unmatched to any gene: 11. This CDR3 spans 15 amino acids. CDR1 and CDR2 from the germline V gene are GTSNPN and SVGIG (reference sequence). The CDR3 spells CAWSAHRGALPEQYF. DNA of the CDR3: TGTGCCTGGAGTGCTCACAGGGGGGCACTGCCCGAGCAGTACTTC. Full variable domain (outside the CDR3, taken from reference TRBV30 and TRBJ2-7): SQTIHQWPATLVQPVGSPLSLECTVEGTSNPNLYWYRQAAGRGLQLLFYSVGIGQISSEVPQNLSASRPQDRQFILSSKKLLLSDSGFYLCAWSAHRGALPEQYFGPGTRLTVT.

This clonotype was seen ten or more times. This rearrangement joins TRBV10-3 to TRBJ2-2; perhaps TRBD1 as D (6 bases). CDR1 is ENHRY, CDR2 SYGVKD, per germline. CDR3 length: 16 residues. The V end was cut by 4 bases, the J end by 3 bases, with 15 bases between. In nucleotides, the CDR3 is TGTGCCATCAGTGGGGCCCGGGACAAAGACACCGGGGAGCTGTTTTTT. It specifies CAISGARDKDTGELFF.

A remark on this clonotype: A much more abundant neighbour one base away suggests this may be a read error. The chain links TRBV4-3 to TRBJ1-2; possibly TRBD1 for D (6 bases). V was shortened by 2 bases and J by 9 bases, with 13 bases between the two germline ends. Germline lookup yields CDR1 LGHNA and CDR2 YSLEER. The CDR3 sequence is 13 residues long. In DNA form, the CDR3 reads TGCGCCAGCAGCCAAACAGGCCAGGGGCGCTACACCTTC. This codes for CASSQTGQGRYTF.

This clonotype was counted at least ten times. The chain joins TRBV12-3 or TRBV12-4 to TRBJ1-5; D is perhaps TRBD1 (5 bases). The CDR3 is 13 residues long. V dropped 7 bases and J dropped 2 bases, with 9 bases sitting between them. In DNA, the CDR3 is TGTGCCAGCATGAGAGGGGGCAATCAGCCCCAGCATTTT. This gives the protein CASMRGGNQPQHF.

This clonotype has at least ten counts. V and J are TRBV2 and TRBJ2-1; TRBD1 aligns across 8 bases. CDR3 size: 14 residues. The J segment lost 7 bases and the V segment lost 10 bases, leaving 12 bases of the junction unmatched. The V gene's germline CDR1 is SNHLY and CDR2 FYNNEI. CDR3 in DNA: TGTGCCATCGGTGGTGCAGGGGGCGGGAATGAGCAGTTCTTC. Its protein is CAIGGAGGGNEQFF.

This clonotype was seen at least ten times. The chain has TRBV12-3 or TRBV12-4 and TRBJ2-5, with unresolved D. Trimming cost V 0 bases and J 1 base, with 6 bases left between them. The CDR3 covers 14 residues. The CDR3 loop is CASSLARLQETQYF. The CDR3 coding sequence is TGTGCCAGCAGTTTAGCCCGCCTCCAAGAGACCCAGTACTTC.

CDR3 residues: CASGEFDSDTQYF. CDR3 nucleotide sequence: TGTGCCAGCGGCGAGTTCGATTCAGATACGCAGTATTTT. V gene TRBV9 combines with J gene TRBJ2-3, with no clear D. Germline values: CDR1 SGDLS, CDR2 YYNGEE. The CDR3 runs 13 residues. Trimming cost V 7 bases and J 4 bases, with 13 bases left between them.

This clonotype came up many times. The chain carries TRBV2 and TRBJ1-3; maybe TRBD1 (6 bases). The germline V gene has CDR1 SNHLY and CDR2 FYNNEI. The V end was cut by 7 bases, the J end by 0 bases, with 10 bases between. The CDR3 extends over 14 amino acids. CDR3 loop: CASILDSSGNTIYF. The DNA of the CDR3 is TGTGCCAGCATTCTGGACAGCTCTGGAAACACCATATATTTT.

In this sample, this clonotype turned up many times. The chain combines TRBV27 with TRBJ2-7, with 11 bases identical to TRBD2. Losses at the gene ends were 2 bases for V and 3 bases for J; bases not matched to a gene: 15. The germline CDR1 and CDR2 sequences are MNHEY and SMNVEV (reference sequence). The CDR3 loop spans 19 amino acids. The CDR3 sequence is CASSLNSGRAGREIYEQYF. In DNA form, the CDR3 reads TGTGCCAGCAGTTTAAATAGCGGGAGGGCGGGTAGAGAAATCTACGAGCAGTACTTC.

This clonotype was detected many times. J is TRBJ2-1 and V is TRBV12-3 or TRBV12-4; D not resolved. This CDR3 has 12 amino acids. V gave up 6 bases and J gave up 15 bases, with 18 bases separating them. CDR3 in amino acids: CASRSNRAPMFF. For the CDR3, the DNA is TGTGCCAGCAGGTCCAACCGGGCCCCCATGTTCTTC.

This clonotype was recorded many times. CDR3 bases: TGTGCCAGCAGCCTGGACCCCGGGGTGGGGTACAATGAGCAGTTCTTC. It encodes CASSLDPGVGYNEQFF. The V and J genes are TRBV5-5 and TRBJ2-1; a weak D match, TRBD2 (5 bases). The CDR3 has 16 residues. Germline values: CDR1 SGHKS, CDR2 YYEKEE (reference sequence). V was trimmed by 4 bases and J by 4 bases, leaving 18 bases between them. Looking up the rest from reference TRBV5-5 and TRBJ2-1 gives the full variable domain: DAGVTQSPTHLIKTRGQQVTLRCSPISGHKSVSWYQQVLGQGPQFIFQYYEKEERGRGNFPDRFSARQFPNYSSELNVNALLLGDSALYLCASSLDPGVGYNEQFFGPGTRLTVL.

This clonotype has a count of ten or more. This chain joins TRBV28 and TRBJ2-2; 9 nucleotides match TRBD2. The V and J ends lost 3 bases and 6 bases, in that order; junction bases with no gene match: 5. Germline CDR1 MDHEN, CDR2 SYDVKM. The CDR3 covers 15 residues. CDR3 protein: CASSLELAGAGELFF. The CDR3 coding sequence is TGTGCCAGCAGTTTGGAACTAGCGGGCGCCGGGGAGCTGTTTTTT. The complete variable domain, with remaining parts taken from reference TRBV28 and TRBJ2-2, reads DVKVTQSSRYLVKRTGEKVFLECVQDMDHENMFWYRQDPGLGLRLIYFSYDVKMKEKGDIPEGYSVSREKKERFSLILESASTNQTSMYLCASSLELAGAGELFFGEGSRLTVL.

This clonotype has ten or more counts. The chain joins TRBV27 to TRBJ1-1; the match to TRBD1 covers 7 bases. The V gene end was trimmed by 7 bases and the J gene end by 0 bases; junction bases not matched to a gene: 8. Germline V lookup: CDR1 MNHEY, CDR2 SMNVEV (reference sequence). The CDR3 loop spans 15 amino acids. Here the CDR3 reads CASTSMTGLNTEAFF. In nucleotides, the CDR3 is TGTGCCAGCACCTCAATGACAGGGTTGAACACTGAAGCTTTCTTT.

V usage is TRBV5-1 and J usage is TRBJ1-2; no definite D call. This CDR3 spans 13 amino acids. CDR1 and CDR2 from the germline V gene are SGHRS and YFSETQ. Trimming stripped 4 bases from V and 9 bases from J, with 16 bases between. The CDR3 here is CASSASQLHSYTF. CDR3 DNA: TGCGCCAGCAGCGCCTCACAGCTGCATAGCTACACCTTC.

This clonotype appeared many times. The rearrangement uses TRBV4-2 and TRBJ2-3; the D gene could be TRBD1 or TRBD2 (6 bases each). There are 14 residues in the CDR3. CDR1 is LGHNA, CDR2 YNFKEQ, per germline. V gave up 1 base and J gave up 5 bases, with 10 bases separating them. The CDR3 DNA reads as TGTGCCAGCAGCCAAGTGGGGGGCCAAGATACGCAGTATTTT. It codes for CASSQVGGQDTQYF.

This clonotype was recorded many times. J is TRBJ2-7 and V is TRBV29-1, with TRBD2 matching over 9 bases. Trimming cost V 4 bases and J 4 bases; bases outside gene matches: 11. This CDR3 is 15 amino acids long. Germline V gene sequence: CDR1 SQVTM, CDR2 ANQGSEA. This CDR3 reads CSVGEGGRAEYEQYF. CDR3 DNA sequence: TGCAGCGTTGGAGAGGGCGGGAGGGCCGAGTACGAGCAGTACTTC.

This clonotype was detected ten times or more. The chain employs TRBV19 and TRBJ2-7; D uncertain. Germline V gene lookup returns CDR1 LNHDA and CDR2 SQIVND (reference sequence). Trimming removed 5 bases at V and 1 base at J, with 15 bases between. The CDR3 length is 15 residues. The CDR3 DNA is TGTGCCAGTAGTTGGACGGATCTGCCTTCCTACGAGCAGTACTTC. It encodes CASSWTDLPSYEQYF. The full variable domain, with the rest looked up from reference TRBV19 and TRBJ2-7, is DGGITQSPKYLFRKEGQNVTLSCEQNLNHDAMYWYRQDPGQGLRLIYYSQIVNDFQKGDIAEGYSVSREKKESFPLTVTSAQKNPTAFYLCASSWTDLPSYEQYFGPGTRLTVT.

This clonotype was picked up many times. The V call is TRBV3-1, the J call TRBJ2-2; 11 bases line up with TRBD1. This CDR3 region has 20 residues. The V gene's germline CDR1 is LGHDT and CDR2 YNNKEL (reference sequence). The trim removed 0 bases at V and 0 bases at J, leaving 9 bases unmatched. The CDR3 nucleotides read TGTGCCAGCAGCCAAGAATTTAGGGGACAGGGGGTGTCGAACACCGGGGAGCTGTTTTTT. Translating gives CASSQEFRGQGVSNTGELFF.

This clonotype showed up just a few times. CDR3 coding DNA: TGTGCCACCAGTGATACAGGGGGTAGGACCTACGAGCAGTACTTC. Translation gives CATSDTGGRTYEQYF. V and J are TRBV24-1 and TRBJ2-7; 8 nucleotides align to TRBD1. Per the germline V gene, CDR1 is KGHDR and CDR2 is SFDVKD. V lost 3 bases, J lost 2 bases, and 5 bases stayed unmatched. The CDR3 spans 15 residues.

This clonotype has a handful of counts. A much larger clone sits a single nucleotide away, making a read error possible. The chain combines TRBV27 with TRBJ1-1, with TRBD1 as a possible D gene (5 bases). The CDR3 spans 16 residues. Trimming took 5 bases from V and 0 from J, leaving 16 bases between them. From germline, CDR1 is MNHEY and CDR2 SMNVEV (reference sequence). The chain's CDR3 is CASSPRQLIMNTEAFF. DNA of the CDR3: TGTGCCAGCAGTCCGAGACAGCTAATCATGAACACTGAAGCTTTCTTT.

This clonotype appeared many times. CDR3 region: CASSETGLHYGYTF. DNA of the CDR3: TGTGCCAGCAGTGAAACGGGATTACACTATGGCTACACCTTC. J is TRBJ1-2 and V is TRBV2; D not certain. In germline, CDR1 is SNHLY, CDR2 FYNNEI. Trimming removed 2 bases at V and 3 bases at J, with 10 bases between. This CDR3 comprises 14 residues.

The gene calls are TRBV28 and TRBJ2-5, with 8 bases aligning to TRBD2. Germline V CDR1 and CDR2: MDHEN, SYDVKM. Losses at the gene ends were 5 bases for V and 5 bases for J; bases not matched to a gene: 7. This CDR3 is built from 14 residues. CDR3 DNA: TGTGCCAGCAGTCGTCGTAGCGGGGTGGAGACCCAGTACTTC. Translating it yields CASSRRSGVETQYF.

There are many counts of this clonotype. The chain has TRBV28 and TRBJ1-5, with D possibly being TRBD1 (5 bases). V lost 6 bases and J lost 6, with 18 bases in between. The CDR3 consists of 15 residues. Germline assignment: CDR1 MDHEN and CDR2 SYDVKM. The CDR3 loop reads CASSLTQTGGQPQHF. As DNA, the CDR3 is TGTGCCAGCAGCCTAACCCAAACTGGGGGTCAGCCCCAGCATTTT.

The table lists this clonotype with many counts. CDR3 region: CASSLDAGTYEQYF. The CDR3 bases are TGCGCCAGCAGCTTGGATGCAGGGACCTACGAGCAGTACTTC. The chain combines TRBV5-1 with TRBJ2-7, with a weak D call TRBD1 (5 bases). This CDR3 is built from 14 residues. Germline V gene sequence: CDR1 SGHRS, CDR2 YFSETQ. V was pared by 0 bases and J by 2 bases, with 9 bases between.

This sequence joins TRBV19 and TRBJ2-2; weak D call: TRBD1 (5 bases). The CDR3 runs 13 residues. Trimming took off 2 bases at V and 8 bases at J, with 9 bases between the two ends. Germline loops: CDR1 LNHDA, CDR2 SQIVND (reference sequence). In nucleotides, the CDR3 is TGTGCCAGTAGTATATCCTGGACAGGGGAGCTGTTTTTT. It codes for CASSISWTGELFF.

This clonotype was seen many times. The CDR3 DNA reads as TGCAGTGCTAGAAGGGGGGATCAGCCCCAGCATTTT. It specifies CSARRGDQPQHF. The V and J genes are TRBV20-1 and TRBJ1-5; weak D call: TRBD1 (6 bases). V gave up 2 bases and J gave up 5 bases, with 7 bases separating them. Germline CDR1 and CDR2: DFQATT and SNEGSKA (reference sequence). CDR3 length equals 12 residues.

There are many counts of this clonotype. This chain uses TRBV2 with TRBJ1-1, with TRBD1 matching 8 bases. The CDR3 covers 14 residues. The V gene's germline CDR1 is SNHLY and CDR2 FYNNEI. V shed 6 bases and J 0 bases; nucleotides not matched to a gene: 3. The CDR3 coding sequence is TGTGCCAGCAGGAGGACAGGGATGAACACTGAAGCTTTCTTT. This translates into CASRRTGMNTEAFF.

This clonotype was detected many times. This chain connects TRBV28 to TRBJ2-1; D remains ambiguous. The V gene lost 7 bases and the J gene lost 2 bases, with 15 bases spanning the gap. The germline CDR1 and CDR2 sequences are MDHEN and SYDVKM. CDR3 size: 15 residues. This CDR3 is CASTGWSVAYNEQFF. The CDR3 DNA follows: TGTGCCAGCACCGGCTGGTCGGTAGCCTACAATGAGCAGTTCTTC.